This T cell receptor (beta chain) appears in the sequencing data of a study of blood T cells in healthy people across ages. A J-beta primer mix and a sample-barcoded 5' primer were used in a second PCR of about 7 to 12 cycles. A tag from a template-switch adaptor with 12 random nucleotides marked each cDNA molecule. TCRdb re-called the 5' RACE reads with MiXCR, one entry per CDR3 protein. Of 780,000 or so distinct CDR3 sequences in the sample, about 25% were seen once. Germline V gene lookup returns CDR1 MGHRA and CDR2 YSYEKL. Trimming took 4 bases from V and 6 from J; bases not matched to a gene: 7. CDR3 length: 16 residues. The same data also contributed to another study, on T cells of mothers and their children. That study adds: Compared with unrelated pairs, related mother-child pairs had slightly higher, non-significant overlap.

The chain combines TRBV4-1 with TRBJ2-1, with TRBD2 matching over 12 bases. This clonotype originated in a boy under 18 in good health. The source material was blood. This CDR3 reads CASSLAGGLAGNEQFF. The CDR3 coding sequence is TGCGCCAGCAGCCTCGCAGGGGGACTAGCGGGCAATGAGCAGTTCTTC.